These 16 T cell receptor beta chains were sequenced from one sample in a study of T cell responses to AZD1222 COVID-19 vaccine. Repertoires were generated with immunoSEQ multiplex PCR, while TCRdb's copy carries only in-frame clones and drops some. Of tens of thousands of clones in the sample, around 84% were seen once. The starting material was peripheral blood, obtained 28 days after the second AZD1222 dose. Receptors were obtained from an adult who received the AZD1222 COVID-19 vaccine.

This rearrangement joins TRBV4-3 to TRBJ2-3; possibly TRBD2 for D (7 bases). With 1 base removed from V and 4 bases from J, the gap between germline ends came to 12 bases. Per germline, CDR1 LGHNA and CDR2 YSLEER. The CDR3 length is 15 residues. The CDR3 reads CASSQGEGGADTQYF. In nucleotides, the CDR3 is TGCGCCAGCAGCCAAGGGGAGGGGGGCGCAGATACGCAGTATTTT.

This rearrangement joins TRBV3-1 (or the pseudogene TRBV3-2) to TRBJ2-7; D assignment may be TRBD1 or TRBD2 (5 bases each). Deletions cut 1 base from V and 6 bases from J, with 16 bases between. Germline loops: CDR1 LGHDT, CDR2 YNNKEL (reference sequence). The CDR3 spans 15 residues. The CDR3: CASSQGDRPRVEQYF. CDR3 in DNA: TGTGCCAGCAGCCAAGGGGACCGACCCCGGGTCGAGCAGTACTTC.

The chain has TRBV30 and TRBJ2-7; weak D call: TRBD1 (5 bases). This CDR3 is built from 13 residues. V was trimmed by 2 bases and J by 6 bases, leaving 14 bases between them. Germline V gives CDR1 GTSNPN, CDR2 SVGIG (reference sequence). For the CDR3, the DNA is TGTGCCTGGAGTCTACCAGGGTCTGGCGAGCAGTACTTC. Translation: CAWSLPGSGEQYF. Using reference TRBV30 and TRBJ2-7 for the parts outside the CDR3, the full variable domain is SQTIHQWPATLVQPVGSPLSLECTVEGTSNPNLYWYRQAAGRGLQLLFYSVGIGQISSEVPQNLSASRPQDRQFILSSKKLLLSDSGFYLCAWSLPGSGEQYFGPGTRLTVT.

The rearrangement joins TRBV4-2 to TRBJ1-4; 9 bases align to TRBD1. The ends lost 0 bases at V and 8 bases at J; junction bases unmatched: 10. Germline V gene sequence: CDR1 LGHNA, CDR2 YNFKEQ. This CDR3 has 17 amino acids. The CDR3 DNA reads TGTGCCAGCAGCCAAGATAGCCCTGGGACAGGGCGAGAAAAACTGTTTTTT. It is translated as CASSQDSPGTGREKLFF.

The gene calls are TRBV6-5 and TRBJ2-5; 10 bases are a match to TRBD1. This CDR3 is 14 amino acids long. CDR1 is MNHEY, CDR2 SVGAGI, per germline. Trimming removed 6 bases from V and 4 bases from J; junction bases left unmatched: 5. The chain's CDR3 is CASRRDRGIETQYF. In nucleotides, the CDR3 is TGTGCCAGCAGGCGGGACAGGGGAATAGAGACCCAGTACTTC.

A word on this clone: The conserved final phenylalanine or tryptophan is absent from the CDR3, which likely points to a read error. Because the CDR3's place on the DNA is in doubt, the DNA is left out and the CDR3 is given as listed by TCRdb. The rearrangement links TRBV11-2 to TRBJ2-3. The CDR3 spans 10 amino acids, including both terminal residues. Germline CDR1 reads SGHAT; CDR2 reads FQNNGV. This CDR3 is CASSLVPPSA.

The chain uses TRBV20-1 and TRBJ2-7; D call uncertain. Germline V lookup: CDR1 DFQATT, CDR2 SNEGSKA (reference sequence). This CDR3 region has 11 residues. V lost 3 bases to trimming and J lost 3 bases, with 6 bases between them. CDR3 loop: CSARAGYEQYF. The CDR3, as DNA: TGCAGTGCTAGGGCCGGCTACGAGCAGTACTTC.

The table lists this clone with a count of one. The CDR3 sequence is CAWSSGGAETQYF. For the CDR3, the DNA is TGTGCCTGGAGTAGCGGGGGGGCGGAGACCCAGTACTTC. The chain combines TRBV30 with TRBJ2-5, with 10 bases matching TRBD2. CDR3 length: 13 amino acids. V dropped 2 bases and J dropped 5; count of bases not matched to a gene: 2. Germline CDR1 GTSNPN, CDR2 SVGIG (reference sequence).

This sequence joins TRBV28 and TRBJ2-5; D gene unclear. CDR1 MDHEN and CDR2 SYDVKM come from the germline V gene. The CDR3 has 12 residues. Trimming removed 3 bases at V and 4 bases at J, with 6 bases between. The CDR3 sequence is CASSFRTETQYF. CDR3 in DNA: TGTGCCAGCAGTTTCAGGACAGAGACCCAGTACTTC.

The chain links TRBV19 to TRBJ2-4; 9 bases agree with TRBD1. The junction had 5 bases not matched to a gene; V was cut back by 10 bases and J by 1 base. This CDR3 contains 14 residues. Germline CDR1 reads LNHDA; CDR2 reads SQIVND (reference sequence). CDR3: CATRDRDAKNIQYF. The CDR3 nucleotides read TGTGCCACCCGGGACAGGGATGCCAAAAACATTCAGTACTTC.

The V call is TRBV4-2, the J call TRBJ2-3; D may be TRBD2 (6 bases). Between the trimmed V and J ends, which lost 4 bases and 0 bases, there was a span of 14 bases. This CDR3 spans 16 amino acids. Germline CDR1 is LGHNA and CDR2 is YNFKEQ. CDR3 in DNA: TGTGCCAGCAGCCTCCTGGGGGGAGCTAGCACAGATACGCAGTATTTT. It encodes CASSLLGGASTDTQYF.

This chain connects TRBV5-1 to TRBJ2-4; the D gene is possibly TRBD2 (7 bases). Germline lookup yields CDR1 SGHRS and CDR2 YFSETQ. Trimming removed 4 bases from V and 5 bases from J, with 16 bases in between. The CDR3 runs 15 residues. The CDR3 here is CASSPPGGRENIQYF. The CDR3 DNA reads TGCGCCAGCAGCCCCCCCGGGGGGCGCGAAAACATTCAGTACTTC. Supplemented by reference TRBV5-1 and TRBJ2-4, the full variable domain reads KAGVTQTPRYLIKTRGQQVTLSCSPISGHRSVSWYQQTPGQGLQFLFEYFSETQRNKGNFPGRFSGRQFSNSRSEMNVSTLELGDSALYLCASSPPGGRENIQYFGAGTRLSVL.

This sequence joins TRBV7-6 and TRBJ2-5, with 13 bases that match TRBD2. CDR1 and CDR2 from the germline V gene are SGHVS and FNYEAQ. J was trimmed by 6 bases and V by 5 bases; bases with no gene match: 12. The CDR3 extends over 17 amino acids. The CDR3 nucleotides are TGTGCCAGCAGCGCCCTGCCCACTAGCGGGGGGGCTAAGACCCAGTACTTC. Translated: CASSALPTSGGAKTQYF.

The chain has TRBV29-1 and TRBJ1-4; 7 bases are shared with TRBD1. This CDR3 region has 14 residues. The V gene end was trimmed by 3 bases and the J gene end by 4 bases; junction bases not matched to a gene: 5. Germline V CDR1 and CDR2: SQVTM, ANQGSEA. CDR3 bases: TGCAGCGTTGATTCGACAGGGAGTAATGAAAAACTGTTTTTT. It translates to CSVDSTGSNEKLFF.

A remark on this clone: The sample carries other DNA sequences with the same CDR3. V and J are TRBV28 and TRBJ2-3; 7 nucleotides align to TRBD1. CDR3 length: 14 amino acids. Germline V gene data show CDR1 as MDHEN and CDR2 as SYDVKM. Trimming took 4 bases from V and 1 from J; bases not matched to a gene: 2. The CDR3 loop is CASSSGQGTDTQYF. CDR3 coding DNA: TGTGCCAGCAGTTCCGGACAGGGCACAGATACGCAGTATTTT. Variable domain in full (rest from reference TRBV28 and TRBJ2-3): DVKVTQSSRYLVKRTGEKVFLECVQDMDHENMFWYRQDPGLGLRLIYFSYDVKMKEKGDIPEGYSVSREKKERFSLILESASTNQTSMYLCASSSGQGTDTQYFGPGTRLTVL.

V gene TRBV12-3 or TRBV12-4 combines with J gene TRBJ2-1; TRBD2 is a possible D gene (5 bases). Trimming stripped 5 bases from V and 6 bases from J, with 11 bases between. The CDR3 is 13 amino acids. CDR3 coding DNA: TGTGCCAGCAGTAACGACGGGGTCAATGAGCAGTTCTTC. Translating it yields CASSNDGVNEQFF.